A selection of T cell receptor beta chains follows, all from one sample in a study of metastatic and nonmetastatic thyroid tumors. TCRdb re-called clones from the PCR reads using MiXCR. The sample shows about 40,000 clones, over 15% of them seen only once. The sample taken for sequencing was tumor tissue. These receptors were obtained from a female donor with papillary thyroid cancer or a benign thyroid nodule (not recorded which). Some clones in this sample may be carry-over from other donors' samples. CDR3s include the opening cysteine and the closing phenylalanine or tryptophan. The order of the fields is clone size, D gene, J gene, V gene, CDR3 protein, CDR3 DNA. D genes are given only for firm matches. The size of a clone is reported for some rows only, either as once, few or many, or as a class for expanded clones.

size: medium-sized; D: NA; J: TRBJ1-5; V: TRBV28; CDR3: CASSPLPGGQPQHF; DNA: TGTGCCAGCAGCCCCCTCCCGGGTGGTCAGCCCCAGCATTTT
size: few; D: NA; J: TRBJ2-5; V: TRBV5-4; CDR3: CASSLIGDQETQYF; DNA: TGTGCCAGCAGCTTGATAGGGGACCAAGAGACCCAGTACTTC
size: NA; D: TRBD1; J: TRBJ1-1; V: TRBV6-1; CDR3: CAISPYRGNTEAFF; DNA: TGTGCCATCTCCCCCTACAGGGGGAATACTGAAGCTTTCTTT
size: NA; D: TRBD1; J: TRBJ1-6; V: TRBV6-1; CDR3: CASSTWTGENSPIHF; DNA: TGTGCCAGCAGTACCTGGACAGGAGAGAATTCGCCCATCCACTTT
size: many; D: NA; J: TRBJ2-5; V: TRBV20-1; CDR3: CSAEGEVLGTQYF; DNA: TGCAGTGCTGAGGGGGAGGTTCTCGGGACCCAGTACTTC
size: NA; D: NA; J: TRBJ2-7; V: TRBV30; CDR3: CAWSVVGTAYEQYF; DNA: TGTGCCTGGAGTGTAGTTGGCACCGCCTACGAGCAGTACTTC
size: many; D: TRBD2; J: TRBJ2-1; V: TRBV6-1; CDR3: CASSRAGEGVEQFF; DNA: TGTGCCAGCAGCCGAGCGGGGGAGGGAGTTGAGCAGTTCTTC
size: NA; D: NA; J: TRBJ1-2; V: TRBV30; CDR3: CAWNMRVYGYTF; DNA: TGTGCCTGGAATATGAGGGTGTATGGCTACACCTTC
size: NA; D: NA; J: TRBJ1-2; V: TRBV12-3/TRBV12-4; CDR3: CASSPRGRGGHYGYTF; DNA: TGTGCCAGTAGCCCCCGTGGGCGAGGGGGACACTATGGCTACACCTTC
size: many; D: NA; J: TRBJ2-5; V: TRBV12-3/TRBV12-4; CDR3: CASSFRVLGTQYF; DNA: TGTGCCAGCAGTTTCCGGGTCCTCGGGACCCAGTACTTC
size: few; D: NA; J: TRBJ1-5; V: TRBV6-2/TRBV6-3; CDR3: CASSYQPTGNREVQHF; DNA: TGTGCCAGCAGTTACCAACCCACGGGGAACAGGGAGGTCCAGCATTTT
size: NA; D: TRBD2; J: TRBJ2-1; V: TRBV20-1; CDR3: CSARDLTSGFAYEQFF; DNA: TGCAGTGCTAGAGACTTAACTAGCGGGTTTGCGTATGAGCAGTTCTTC
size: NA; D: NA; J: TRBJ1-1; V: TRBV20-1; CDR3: CSAASMNTEAFF; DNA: TGCAGTGCTGCCTCGATGAACACTGAAGCTTTCTTT
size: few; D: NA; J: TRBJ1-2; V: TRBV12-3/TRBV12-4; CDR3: CASRTPGTSNGYTF; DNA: TGTGCCAGCAGAACTCCCGGGACTTCGAATGGCTACACCTTC
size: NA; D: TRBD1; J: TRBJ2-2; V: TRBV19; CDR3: CASSPRQGRGTGYLFF; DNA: TGTGCCAGTAGTCCACGACAGGGGAGAGGCACCGGGTATCTGTTTTTT
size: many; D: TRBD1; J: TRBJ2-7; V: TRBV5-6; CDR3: CASSFMGQGSYEQYF; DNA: TGTGCCAGCAGCTTCATGGGACAGGGCTCCTACGAGCAGTACTTC
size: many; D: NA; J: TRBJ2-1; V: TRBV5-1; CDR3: CASRRGNEQFF; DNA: TGCGCCAGCCGGAGGGGCAATGAGCAGTTCTTC
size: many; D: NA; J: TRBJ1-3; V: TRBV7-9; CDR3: CASSPNLKRLSGNTIYF; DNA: TGTGCCAGCAGCCCCAACCTAAAACGGCTCTCTGGAAACACCATATATTTT
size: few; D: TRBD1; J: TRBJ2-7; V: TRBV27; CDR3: CASSLLTGDSYEQYF; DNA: TGTGCCAGCAGCCTTTTGACAGGGGACTCCTACGAGCAGTACTTC
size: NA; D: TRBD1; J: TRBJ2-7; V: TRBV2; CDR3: CARQPGTDRSEQYF; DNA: TGTGCCAGACAGCCCGGGACAGACCGAAGTGAGCAGTACTTC
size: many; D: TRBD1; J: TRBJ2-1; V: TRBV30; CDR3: CAWKTGVEQFF; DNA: TGTGCCTGGAAAACAGGGGTTGAGCAGTTCTTC
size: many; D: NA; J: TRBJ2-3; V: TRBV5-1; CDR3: CASSWDTDTQYF; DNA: TGCGCCAGCAGCTGGGACACAGATACGCAGTATTTT
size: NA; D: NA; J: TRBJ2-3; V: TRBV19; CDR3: CAPPGVNSPAYTQYF; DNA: TGTGCCCCCCCCGGGGTAAACTCCCCCGCGTATACGCAGTATTTT
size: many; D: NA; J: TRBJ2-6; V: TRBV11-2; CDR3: CASSSPGQSSGANVLTF; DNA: TGTGCCAGCAGCTCGCCGGGTCAGTCCTCTGGGGCCAACGTCCTGACTTTC
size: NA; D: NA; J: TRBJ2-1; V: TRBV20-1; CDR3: CSARWNWVNEQFF; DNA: TGCAGTGCCAGGTGGAACTGGGTCAATGAGCAGTTCTTC
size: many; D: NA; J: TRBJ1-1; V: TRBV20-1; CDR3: CSARGRQGRTEAFF; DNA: TGCAGTGCTAGAGGGCGTCAGGGACGCACTGAAGCTTTCTTT
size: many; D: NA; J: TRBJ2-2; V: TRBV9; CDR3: CASSGQEGNTGELFF; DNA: TGTGCCAGCAGCGGTCAGGAGGGGAACACCGGGGAGCTGTTTTTT
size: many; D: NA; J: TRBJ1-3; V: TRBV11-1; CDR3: CASSIPPTARSGNTIYF; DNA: TGTGCCAGCAGCATTCCTCCGACGGCGCGCTCTGGAAACACCATATATTTT
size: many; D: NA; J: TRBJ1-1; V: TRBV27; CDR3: CASSFTALNTEAFF; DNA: TGTGCCAGCAGTTTTACAGCGTTGAACACTGAAGCTTTCTTT
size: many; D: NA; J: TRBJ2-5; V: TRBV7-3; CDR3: CASSLGGGTETQYF; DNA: TGTGCCAGCAGCCTCGGTGGGGGAACGGAGACCCAGTACTTC
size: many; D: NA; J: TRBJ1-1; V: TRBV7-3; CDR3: CASSLTGSTEAFF; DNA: TGTGCCAGCAGCTTAACGGGCAGCACTGAAGCTTTCTTT
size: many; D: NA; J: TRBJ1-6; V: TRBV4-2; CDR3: CASKRERSSYNSPLHF; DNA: TGTGCCAGCAAGAGGGAGAGGAGCTCCTATAATTCACCCCTCCACTTT